Shown below are 16 T cell receptor beta chains from a single sample sequenced in a study of shared clonotypes between healthy human individuals. Libraries were prepared by immunoSEQ multiplex PCR; TCRdb keeps only in-frame clonotypes and omits some of them. The data show 600,000 to 700,000 clones, around 73% seen once. The sample comprised memory CD4+ T cells sorted from blood. Subset noted: CD45RA-negative fraction. These receptors all stem from a woman aged 30 to 39 in good health.

The rearrangement joins TRBV15 to TRBJ2-2, with a weak D call TRBD2 (5 bases). The V and J ends lost 2 bases and 0 bases respectively, with 13 bases between them. Germline V gene lookup returns CDR1 LNHNV and CDR2 YYDKDF (reference sequence). The CDR3 is made up of 17 amino acids. CDR3 region: CATSRKLDSSNTGELFF. The CDR3 coding sequence is TGTGCCACCAGCAGAAAATTGGACTCGTCGAACACCGGGGAGCTGTTTTTT.

This clone was counted between two and nine times. The rearrangement joins TRBV27 to TRBJ1-1; TRBD1 might be the D (5 bases). The V and J ends lost 7 bases and 3 bases respectively, with 12 bases between them. Germline CDR1 reads MNHEY; CDR2 reads SMNVEV (reference sequence). The length of the CDR3 is 13 residues. The CDR3 coding sequence is TGTGCCAGCATAGGACACACTTACACTGAAGCTTTCTTT. Translating it yields CASIGHTYTEAFF.

The chain has TRBV11-2 and TRBJ2-1, with TRBD2 identical over 12 bases. The CDR3 runs to 15 residues. The junction had 4 bases not matched to a gene; V was cut back by 5 bases and J by 5 bases. The germline V gene encodes CDR1 SGHAT and CDR2 FQNNGV. The CDR3 DNA is TGTGCCAGCAGCCCGACTAGCGGGGGAAACAATGAGCAGTTCTTC. This encodes CASSPTSGGNNEQFF.

This rearrangement joins TRBV28 to TRBJ2-3; 12 nucleotides agree with TRBD2. In germline, CDR1 is MDHEN, CDR2 SYDVKM. V was pared by 4 bases and J by 7 bases, with 6 bases of the junction left unmatched. The CDR3 is made up of 15 amino acids. CDR3: CASSYMGLAGYTQYF. In DNA form, the CDR3 reads TGTGCCAGCAGTTATATGGGACTAGCGGGTTATACGCAGTATTTT. The full variable domain, completed using reference TRBV28 and TRBJ2-3, is DVKVTQSSRYLVKRTGEKVFLECVQDMDHENMFWYRQDPGLGLRLIYFSYDVKMKEKGDIPEGYSVSREKKERFSLILESASTNQTSMYLCASSYMGLAGYTQYFGPGTRLTVL.

The chain combines TRBV6-1 with TRBJ1-2, with 7 bases fitting TRBD1. The CDR3 has 13 amino acids. Per the germline V gene, CDR1 is MNHNS and CDR2 is SASEGT. V dropped 5 bases and J dropped 5; count of bases not matched to a gene: 5. The CDR3 coding sequence is TGTGCCAGCAGTACAGGGGACATTTATGGCTACACCTTC. Protein product: CASSTGDIYGYTF.

This clone has only one observation. Other DNA sequences in this specimen translate into the identical CDR3. The rearrangement links TRBV27 to TRBJ1-5, with D possibly matching TRBD1 (6 bases). Trimming took 6 bases from V and 6 from J, leaving 9 bases between them. Per the germline V gene, CDR1 is MNHEY and CDR2 is SMNVEV (reference sequence). The CDR3 spans 12 residues. The CDR3 protein is CASRTGGQPQHF. The CDR3, as DNA: TGTGCCAGCAGGACAGGAGGTCAGCCCCAGCATTTT.

This clone came up a few times. The chain joins TRBV19 to TRBJ2-7, with D uncertain. Trimming pared 9 bases from V and 0 bases from J, leaving 15 bases between. The CDR3 runs 14 residues. Looked up from germline, CDR1 is LNHDA and CDR2 is SQIVND (reference sequence). The CDR3 bases are TGTGCCAGCAAAATCGACCCCTTCTCCTACGAGCAGTACTTC. It translates to CASKIDPFSYEQYF.

Comment on this clone: The same CDR3 also results from other DNA sequences found in this sample. The chain couples TRBV5-1 to TRBJ2-5; D not certain. The V gene lost 4 bases and the J gene lost 5 bases, with 12 bases spanning the gap. The CDR3 spans 13 residues. From germline, CDR1 is SGHRS and CDR2 YFSETQ. CDR3: CASSPGSGETQYF. CDR3 DNA: TGCGCCAGCAGCCCTGGAAGTGGTGAGACCCAGTACTTC.

This clone has just a few counts. The germline gene is not matched at one end of the junction; a read error may be the cause. The chain combines TRBV29-1 with TRBJ1-3; TRBD1 aligns across 9 bases. Germline lookup yields CDR1 SQVTM and CDR2 ANQGSEA. This CDR3 has 16 residues. The CDR3 bases are TGCAGCGTCGAAGGGGGACAGGGCCTCGTGGAAAACACCATATATTTT. It specifies CSVEGGQGLVENTIYF. The complete variable domain, with remaining parts taken from reference TRBV29-1 and TRBJ1-3, reads SAVISQKPSRDICQRGTSLTIQCQVDSQVTMMFWYRQQPGQSLTLIATANQGSEATYESGFVIDKFPISRPNLTFSTLTVSNMSPEDSSIYLCSVEGGQGLVENTIYFGEGSWLTVV.

This clone has ten or more counts. The J gene is TRBJ2-5, the V gene TRBV15; D tentatively reads TRBD1 or TRBD2 (5 bases each). The CDR3 is made up of 16 amino acids. Germline CDR1 reads LNHNV; CDR2 reads YYDKDF (reference sequence). V lost 0 bases and J lost 5, with 16 bases in between. The CDR3 DNA follows: TGTGCCACCAGCAGAGATGGGGGTACGGGCGCGGAGACCCAGTACTTC. It specifies CATSRDGGTGAETQYF.

The chain recombines TRBV5-1 with TRBJ2-5; a weak D match, TRBD1 (6 bases). In germline, CDR1 is SGHRS, CDR2 YFSETQ. The CDR3 length is 16 residues. The V end lost 0 bases, the J end lost 5 bases, and 17 bases lay between the germline ends. The CDR3 DNA reads as TGCGCCAGCAGCTTGGATGGACAGCCAGTGGCGGAGACCCAGTACTTC. Protein product: CASSLDGQPVAETQYF.

This rearrangement joins TRBV19 to TRBJ2-1; D not resolved. With 1 base removed from V and 5 bases from J, the gap between germline ends came to 18 bases. This CDR3 comprises 17 residues. Germline lookup yields CDR1 LNHDA and CDR2 SQIVND (reference sequence). The CDR3 sequence: CASSIGRSPHPHNEQFF. The CDR3 DNA sequence: TGTGCCAGTAGTATAGGTAGGAGTCCACACCCCCACAATGAGCAGTTCTTC.

J is TRBJ2-2 and V is TRBV27; D is perhaps TRBD1 (6 bases). The CDR3 has 14 amino acids. The germline CDR1 and CDR2 sequences are MNHEY and SMNVEV (reference sequence). The V and J ends lost 7 bases and 1 base respectively, with 10 bases between them. CDR3 in DNA: TGTGCCAGCACACAGGGCTGGAACACCGGGGAGCTGTTTTTT. Amino acid sequence: CASTQGWNTGELFF.

The gene calls are TRBV28 and TRBJ2-7; possibly TRBD2 for D (6 bases). Trimming took off 4 bases at V and 8 bases at J, with 12 bases between the two ends. Germline V gene data show CDR1 as MDHEN and CDR2 as SYDVKM. CDR3 length: 12 residues. Here the CDR3 reads CASSSVGGQQYF. The DNA for the CDR3 is TGTGCCAGCAGTTCCGTAGGAGGGCAGCAGTACTTC.

This chain links TRBV4-1 with TRBJ2-1, with TRBD2 matching 12 bases. V was pared by 0 bases and J by 7 bases, with 7 bases of the junction left unmatched. In germline, CDR1 is MGHRA, CDR2 YSYEKL. This CDR3 has 17 amino acids. The CDR3 DNA reads as TGCGCCAGCAGCCAAGAATCTGCAACTAGCGGGAGGAATGAGCAGTTCTTC. Translated: CASSQESATSGRNEQFF.

The chain couples TRBV14 to TRBJ1-2; maybe TRBD1 (5 bases). From germline, CDR1 is SGHDN and CDR2 FVKESK. The V end was cut by 1 base, the J end by 8 bases, with 11 bases between. The CDR3 runs 13 residues. The CDR3 sequence is CASSQGLGRGYTF. DNA for the CDR3: TGTGCCAGCAGCCAAGGACTGGGGCGAGGCTACACCTTC.